Below are 22 T cell receptor beta chains sequenced from a single sample in a study of T-cell memory formation after mild COVID-19 (dated by TCRdb to the early 2020s). The method behind the library was 5' RACE. Sequenced using an Illumina NovaSeq 6000. TCRdb reprocessed the public reads (quality trimming at Q25 with fastp, clone calling with MiXCR) and kept in-frame beta chains. Each CDR3 protein gets just one entry, which takes the most common genes and DNA from the rows behind it. Present in this sample are over 450,000 distinct CDR3 sequences, about a fifth of which were seen just once. The biggest ten clones account for 9.5% to 15% of the sample. The material sequenced was PBMCs or a T cell subset sorted from them (not recorded which). The receptors shown here come from an adult woman who had mild COVID-19 (a few samples of this study predate the infection). The sample titles of this study are shuffled in the database, so cell type and time point are left out; the donor was told from shared clones.

This chain joins TRBV7-6 and TRBJ2-1; D is perhaps TRBD1 (6 bases). The V gene lost 2 bases and the J gene lost 0 bases, with 14 bases spanning the gap. The CDR3 is made up of 17 amino acids. Germline V gene lookup returns CDR1 SGHVS and CDR2 FNYEAQ. CDR3 residues: CASSLSPQGSSYNEQFF. The CDR3 bases are TGTGCCAGCAGCTTATCCCCCCAGGGGAGCTCCTACAATGAGCAGTTCTTC.

Of note for this clonotype: The CDR3 does not end in the conserved phenylalanine or tryptophan, so this is likely a read error. The chain carries TRBV19 and TRBJ1-2, with 10 positions matching TRBD1. CDR3 length equals 18 residues. The germline gives CDR1 LNHDA, CDR2 SQIVND (reference sequence). The V segment lost 8 bases and the J segment 0 bases; nucleotides outside the gene matches: 15. The CDR3 region is CASSPPLGTGASNYGYTL. The CDR3 DNA reads as TGTGCCAGTTCCCCTCCGCTGGGGACAGGGGCATCTAACTATGGCTACACCTTA.

This clonotype was detected only a few times. The chain carries TRBV6-5 and TRBJ2-7, with 13 bases aligning to TRBD2. The V gene end was trimmed by 0 bases and the J gene end by 4 bases; junction bases not matched to a gene: 6. CDR1 and CDR2 (germline): MNHEY, SVGAGI. This CDR3 is built from 17 residues. Here the CDR3 reads CASSYSYRGLAGYEQYF. CDR3 DNA sequence: TGTGCCAGCAGTTACTCCTACCGGGGACTAGCGGGGTACGAGCAGTACTTC.

There are a few counts of this clonotype. This chain links TRBV5-1 with TRBJ1-2, with D hard to call. The CDR3 sequence is 13 residues long. Trimming stripped 2 bases from V and 5 bases from J, with 10 bases between. From germline, CDR1 is SGHRS and CDR2 YFSETQ. The CDR3 reads CASSFYPGYGYTF. Written as DNA, the CDR3 is TGCGCCAGCAGCTTCTATCCAGGATATGGCTACACCTTC.

This clonotype was counted between two and nine times. CDR3: CATSDGTGGKYNEQFF. The CDR3 DNA follows: TGTGCCACCAGTGATGGGACAGGGGGAAAATACAATGAGCAGTTCTTC. This sequence joins TRBV24-1 and TRBJ2-1, with 11 bases lining up with TRBD1. This CDR3 is built from 16 residues. V lost 3 bases to trimming and J lost 4 bases; unmatched junction nucleotides: 4. CDR1 is KGHDR and CDR2 is SFDVKD in the germline V gene.

The V and J genes are TRBV9 and TRBJ1-1; D call uncertain. CDR3 length: 17 amino acids. Trimming removed 0 bases at V and 7 bases at J, with 22 bases between. The germline V gene encodes CDR1 SGDLS and CDR2 YYNGEE. The CDR3, as DNA: TGTGCCAGCAGCGTAGACCGAATTATAAGACCACCCTATGAAGCTTTCTTT. Protein sequence: CASSVDRIIRPPYEAFF.

This chain connects TRBV7-2 to TRBJ1-2, with 7 positions matching TRBD1. The germline gives CDR1 SGHTA, CDR2 FQGNSA. J gave up 4 bases and V 5 bases, and 7 bases lay outside the gene matches. This CDR3 contains 14 residues. In DNA form, the CDR3 reads TGTGCCAGCAGCCCTAGACAGGGCGGCTATGGCTACACCTTC. It yields the protein CASSPRQGGYGYTF.

This clonotype was recorded a few times. The chain carries TRBV6-5 and TRBJ2-7; 10 nucleotides line up with TRBD1. CDR1 and CDR2 from the germline V gene are MNHEY and SVGAGI. The CDR3 consists of 15 residues. The trim removed 2 bases at V and 2 bases at J, leaving 3 bases unmatched. CDR3 coding DNA: TGTGCCAGCAGTTACCGGGACAGGGGCCCCTACGAGCAGTACTTC. Protein sequence: CASSYRDRGPYEQYF.

This clonotype occurred a few times. V usage is TRBV2 and J usage is TRBJ2-4; D uncertain. The CDR3 has 13 amino acids. Germline lookup yields CDR1 SNHLY and CDR2 FYNNEI. Trimming took 10 bases from V and 0 from J, leaving 10 bases between them. DNA of the CDR3: TGTGCCACCTCTAGTCAAGCCAAAAACATTCAGTACTTC. Amino acid sequence: CATSSQAKNIQYF.

For this clonotype: Compared with germline, one end of the junction differs, possibly owing to a read error. The rearrangement links TRBV6-5 to TRBJ2-3, with a weak D call TRBD1 (5 bases). CDR1 MNHEY and CDR2 SVGAGI come from the germline V gene. The CDR3 consists of 17 residues. Written as DNA, the CDR3 is TGTGCCAGCAGCTACTCTCGCGTCGGACACAGCACAGATACGCAGTATTTT. Translated, it gives CASSYSRVGHSTDTQYF.

The J gene is TRBJ2-7, the V gene TRBV7-9, with 9 bases fitting TRBD2. This CDR3 is 16 amino acids long. The ends lost 4 bases at V and 0 bases at J; junction bases unmatched: 7. Germline assignment: CDR1 SEHNR and CDR2 FQNEAQ (reference sequence). The chain's CDR3 is CASSSLAGPTSYEQYF. As DNA, the CDR3 is TGTGCCAGCAGCTCCCTAGCGGGACCGACCTCCTACGAGCAGTACTTC.

This clonotype was observed a handful of times. The V gene is TRBV5-4, the J gene TRBJ2-7, with D hard to call. In germline, CDR1 is SGHNT, CDR2 YYREEE (reference sequence). The CDR3 length is 16 residues. V was pared by 4 bases and J by 0 bases, with 17 bases between. CDR3 amino acids: CASSPVGPSSSYEQYF. The CDR3 coding sequence is TGTGCCAGCAGCCCGGTCGGACCTTCCAGCTCCTACGAGCAGTACTTC.

The rearrangement uses TRBV12-3 or TRBV12-4 and TRBJ1-1; D is unresolved. The CDR3 has 14 amino acids. V dropped 5 bases and J dropped 4 bases, with 14 bases sitting between them. CDR3 protein: CASSPPVGGTEAFF. Here the CDR3 DNA reads TGTGCCAGCAGTCCCCCGGTTGGAGGCACTGAAGCTTTCTTT.

This clonotype was counted a single time. The chain employs TRBV24-1 and TRBJ1-2, with D possibly matching TRBD1 (6 bases). Looked up from germline, CDR1 is KGHDR and CDR2 is SFDVKD. Between the trimmed V and J ends, which lost 4 bases and 8 bases, there was a span of 13 bases. The CDR3 spans 13 residues. The CDR3 sequence: CATSETGYGGYTF. The CDR3 bases are TGTGCCACCAGTGAGACAGGATACGGAGGCTACACCTTC.

This clonotype was seen a handful of times. CDR3 loop: CSVEDGAGEETQYF. DNA for the CDR3: TGCAGCGTTGAAGATGGGGCAGGCGAGGAGACCCAGTACTTC. This chain connects TRBV29-1 to TRBJ2-5, with D tentatively TRBD1 (5 bases). The germline gives CDR1 SQVTM, CDR2 ANQGSEA. The CDR3 covers 14 residues. Trimming pared 0 bases from V and 5 bases from J, leaving 13 bases between.

This chain links TRBV4-3 with TRBJ2-3; 10 positions match TRBD1. Germline V CDR1 and CDR2: LGHNA, YSLEER. Trimming cost V 3 bases and J 4 bases; bases outside gene matches: 13. This CDR3 is 18 amino acids long. The CDR3 protein is CASSQLSKRDRGPDTQYF. In nucleotides, the CDR3 is TGCGCCAGCAGCCAGTTAAGCAAAAGGGACAGGGGTCCAGATACGCAGTATTTT.

This clonotype was seen more than once but under ten times. This chain uses TRBV10-3 with TRBJ2-1; TRBD1 agrees at 9 bases. V dropped 0 bases and J dropped 6; count of bases not matched to a gene: 6. The CDR3 has 16 residues. Germline lookup yields CDR1 ENHRY and CDR2 SYGVKD. As DNA, the CDR3 is TGTGCCATCAGTGAGTCGATAGGGACAGGGCCCAATGAGCAGTTCTTC. Amino acid sequence: CAISESIGTGPNEQFF.

The V call is TRBV29-1, the J call TRBJ2-4; the match to TRBD1 covers 8 bases. CDR3 length: 15 amino acids. The ends lost 4 bases at V and 1 base at J; junction bases unmatched: 6. Germline V gene data show CDR1 as SQVTM and CDR2 as ANQGSEA. The CDR3 nucleotides are TGCAGCGTTGTCCCAGGGGGCGATGCCAAAAACATTCAGTACTTC. Translated, it gives CSVVPGGDAKNIQYF.

This clonotype was picked up many times. The J gene is TRBJ2-4, the V gene TRBV20-1; unclear D gene. Germline-derived CDR1 and CDR2 are DFQATT and SNEGSKA (reference sequence). V was shortened by 3 bases and J by 5 bases, with 14 bases between the two germline ends. This CDR3 contains 14 residues. The CDR3 nucleotides read TGCAGTGCTAGTGGCCGTGAGGCGGAAAACATTCAGTACTTC. Its protein product is CSASGREAENIQYF.

This clonotype was observed a few times. This rearrangement joins TRBV6-2 or TRBV6-3 to TRBJ1-5; tentative D call: TRBD1 (6 bases). The CDR3 has 13 residues. CDR1 MNHEY and CDR2 SVGEGT come from the germline V gene. Deletions cut 6 bases from V and 5 bases from J, with 11 bases between. In DNA form, the CDR3 reads TGTGCCAGCAGCCCGACAGGTCATCAGCCCCAGCATTTT. This gives the protein CASSPTGHQPQHF.

This clonotype has only a few counts. The chain carries TRBV7-9 and TRBJ2-1; perhaps TRBD2 as D (5 bases). CDR3 length equals 14 residues. V shed 5 bases and J shed 5 bases, with 13 bases lying between them. The germline gives CDR1 SEHNR, CDR2 FQNEAQ (reference sequence). The CDR3 loop reads CASSPGLGNNEQFF. The CDR3 nucleotides read TGTGCCAGCAGCCCAGGACTTGGAAACAATGAGCAGTTCTTC.

The CDR3 sequence: CSVEDRTGKFTDTQYF. The DNA of the CDR3 is TGCAGCGTTGAAGATCGGACAGGGAAGTTCACAGATACGCAGTATTTT. This sequence joins TRBV29-1 and TRBJ2-3; 8 nucleotides match TRBD1. The CDR3 extends over 16 amino acids. Germline loops: CDR1 SQVTM, CDR2 ANQGSEA. V lost 0 bases to trimming and J lost 2 bases; unmatched junction nucleotides: 7.